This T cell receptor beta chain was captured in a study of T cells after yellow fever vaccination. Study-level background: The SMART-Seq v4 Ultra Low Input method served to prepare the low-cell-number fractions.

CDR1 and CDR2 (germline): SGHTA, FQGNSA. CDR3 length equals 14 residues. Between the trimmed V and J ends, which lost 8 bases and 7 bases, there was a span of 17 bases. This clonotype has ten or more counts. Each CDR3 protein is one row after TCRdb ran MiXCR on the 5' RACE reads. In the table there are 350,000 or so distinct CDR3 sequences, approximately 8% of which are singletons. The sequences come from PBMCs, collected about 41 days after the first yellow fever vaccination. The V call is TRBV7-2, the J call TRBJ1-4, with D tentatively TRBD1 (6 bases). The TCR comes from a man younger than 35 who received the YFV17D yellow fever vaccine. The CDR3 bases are TGTGCCAGCGCAAGGGGGAGGGTGGCTGAAAAACTGTTTTTT. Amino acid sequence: CASARGRVAEKLFF.